This record concerns one T cell receptor (beta chain) sequence. Its target is unknown. The CDR3 has 14 amino acids. Germline V gene lookup returns CDR1 MDHEN and CDR2 SYDVKM. V lost 6 bases and J lost 10, with 16 bases in between. This sample is drawn from a study of blood T cells in healthy people across ages. Combining a sample-barcoded 5' primer with a J-beta primer mix, a second PCR ran for about 6 to 11 cycles. Each TCR beta cDNA got a 12-nucleotide random molecular identifier. TCRdb reprocessed the 5' RACE reads with MiXCR, giving one entry per CDR3 protein. Of about 2 million distinct CDR3 sequences in the sample, around 50% were seen once. Study outcomes and limitations: The study found more naive CD4+ cells and higher diversity in long-lived than aged donors. Shifts in expanded clonotypes may have been confounded by donor CMV status, which was unknown.

The sequencing input was blood. The J gene is TRBJ1-6, the V gene TRBV28; a possible D gene is TRBD1 (5 bases). The TCR sequence derives from a woman aged 40 to 50 in good health. CDR3: CASRPGRFFSPLHF. The CDR3 region has the DNA TGTGCCAGCAGACCGGGACGGTTTTTCTCACCCCTCCACTTT. The whole variable domain, filled in from reference TRBV28 and TRBJ1-6, reads DVKVTQSSRYLVKRTGEKVFLECVQDMDHENMFWYRQDPGLGLRLIYFSYDVKMKEKGDIPEGYSVSREKKERFSLILESASTNQTSMYLCASRPGRFFSPLHFGNGTRLTVT.